This T cell receptor (beta chain) was identified during a study of T cell repertoires in cytomegalovirus infection. About the study: CMV epitopes that were recently identified and HLA-C-restricted were used alongside well-studied HLA-B-restricted ones. Study conclusions and caveats: HLA-C-restricted TCR beta clonotypes specific for CMV led the ex vivo response.

This clonotype was seen only a few times. Antigen unknown. The CDR3 has 16 residues. Looked up from germline, CDR1 is SEHNR and CDR2 is FQNEAQ (reference sequence). The V end lost 5 bases, the J end lost 5 bases, and 20 bases lay between the germline ends. TCRdb re-called the reads through MiXCR, storing one row per CDR3 protein. The sample yields a few hundred thousand distinct CDR3 sequences, around 25% seen once. Sequencing was performed on cultured PBMCs, taken from culture after CMV antigen stimulation. The chain has TRBV7-9 and TRBJ2-3; maybe TRBD2 (6 bases). This sequence was found in a human donor in good health (CMV status not recorded). Some clones in this sample may be carry-over from other donors' samples. The CDR3 spells CASSRGRDRGRDTQYF. CDR3 in DNA: TGTGCCAGCAGCAGAGGGCGGGACCGCGGCAGAGATACGCAGTATTTT.